The rows below give T cell receptor beta chains drawn from one sample of a study of cytomegalovirus exposure and HLA in healthy donors. Generated by immunoSEQ multiplex PCR, the TCRdb table keeps only in-frame clones and is missing some. The table records approximately 270,000 clones, roughly 89% of them present only once. Sequenced sample: PBMCs. Receptors originate from a woman under 30 in good health and CMV-seronegative. Both conserved end residues are part of each CDR3. Fields, in order: clone size, D gene, V gene, J gene, CDR3 DNA, CDR3 protein. The D gene is left open where the match is weak. Clone size is given for some rows only: seen once, a few or many times, or a class if the clone is expanded.

-,-,TRBV4-3,TRBJ2-5,TGCGCCAGCAGCCCCCACGTAGCAGGGGTTTGGGAGACCCAGTACTTC,CASSPHVAGVWETQYF
-,-,TRBV6-5,TRBJ1-1,TGTGCCAGCATCAACACGACAGTCACTGAAGCTTTCTTT,CASINTTVTEAFF
-,TRBD1,TRBV6-5,TRBJ2-3,TGTGCCAGCAGAACAGGGGCCCTTTTCACAGATACGCAGTATTTT,CASRTGALFTDTQYF
few,-,TRBV6-6,TRBJ1-5,TGTGCCAGCAGTTACCGTCCGGATCAGCCCCAGCATTTT,CASSYRPDQPQHF
-,-,TRBV6-1,TRBJ2-1,TGTGCCAGCCCCAACTACAATGAGCAGTTCTTC,CASPNYNEQFF
-,TRBD2,TRBV27,TRBJ2-5,TGTGCCAGCTCCCCCAGGAGGGAGGGAGAGACCCAGTACTTC,CASSPRREGETQYF
-,TRBD2,TRBV6-5,TRBJ2-1,TGTGCCAGCAGCCAAACTAGCGGGGAGTACAATGAGCAGTTCTTC,CASSQTSGEYNEQFF
-,TRBD1,TRBV9,TRBJ1-2,TGTGCCAGCAGCGGATACCGGGACAGAGCCTATGGCTACACCTTC,CASSGYRDRAYGYTF
once,-,TRBV5-1,TRBJ1-2,TGCGCCAGCAGCTTGGAAATCGGGGTGGGGAGCTATGGCTACACCTTC,CASSLEIGVGSYGYTF
-,TRBD2,TRBV5-1,TRBJ2-3,TGCGCCAGCAGCTTGGGGCTAGCGGGGGGAGGATCAGATACGCAGTATTTT,CASSLGLAGGGSDTQYF
once,-,TRBV9,TRBJ2-7,TGTGCCAGCAGCGTAGGGGCAGCAACCTACGAGCAGTACTTC,CASSVGAATYEQYF
few,TRBD1,TRBV28,TRBJ1-1,TGTGCCAGCAGGACCCAGGGGGCGGTTAGGACTGAAGCTTTCTTT,CASRTQGAVRTEAFF
-,TRBD1,TRBV28,TRBJ1-2,TGTGCCAGCAGTTTACCCAAGGGACAGGGGGTCTATGGCTACACCTTC,CASSLPKGQGVYGYTF
-,-,TRBV2,TRBJ1-1,TGTGCCAGCAGTGATCTTCCAGCCAACAGTGAAGCTTTCTTT,CASSDLPANSEAFF
-,TRBD2,TRBV7-9,TRBJ2-1,TGTGCCAGCACCGGGACTAGCGGGCTTTACAATGAGCAGTTCTTC,CASTGTSGLYNEQFF
-,-,TRBV5-1,TRBJ2-5,TGCGCCAGCAGCTTGGAAGGGCCTTATACTCTAGCACTTTCGTCGTCGACCCAGTACTTC,CASSLEGPYTLALSSSTQYF